Reported below is one TCR beta chain. The antigen is not known. It was with 60 Vbeta and 13 Jbeta primers that the PCR ran. Profiling relied on immunoSEQ multiplex PCR, and the TCRdb table lists in-frame clones only, not all of them. The sample has roughly 130,000 clones, 80% to 85% seen once. This sample was included in a study of cytomegalovirus exposure and HLA in healthy donors. The study, taken as a whole, reports: The likely explanation for a cluster of highly shared sequence variants was sequencing artifact.

Unmatched junction bases numbered 7, after V lost 3 bases and J lost 8 bases. This CDR3 has 15 amino acids. Germline V gives CDR1 LNHDA, CDR2 SQIVND (reference sequence). Sequencing input: PBMCs. The genes are TRBV19 and TRBJ1-2; 12 nucleotides agree with TRBD1. The receptor was derived from a male donor in good health and CMV-seropositive. The CDR3 region is CASSMFGTGGYGYTF. Here the CDR3 DNA reads TGTGCCAGTAGTATGTTTGGGACAGGGGGCTACGGCTACACCTTC. Complete variable domain (other parts from reference TRBV19 and TRBJ1-2): DGGITQSPKYLFRKEGQNVTLSCEQNLNHDAMYWYRQDPGQGLRLIYYSQIVNDFQKGDIAEGYSVSREKKESFPLTVTSAQKNPTAFYLCASSMFGTGGYGYTFGSGTRLTVV.